The clone carrying this T cell receptor (beta chain) was observed a few times. Antigen unknown. The V end was cut by 1 base, the J end by 5 bases, with 8 bases between. Germline loops: CDR1 KGHSH, CDR2 LQKENI. The CDR3 extends over 13 amino acids. These data come from a study of CD8+ T cells in alopecia areata. Study context: The study gave treated patients oral tofacitinib at 5 to 10 mg twice daily. Tofacitinib continued for 6 to 18 months and was then withheld for 6 months. General study findings and limits: During tofacitinib treatment, many expanded lesional clones remained in scalp and blood. Expanded CD8+ clones among the top 100, and scalp clonality, were significantly decreased by tofacitinib.

TCR sequencing used cDNA made by reverse transcription of extracted RNA. TCRdb's copy holds only in-frame clones and misses some; the assay was immunoSEQ multiplex PCR. Of under 350,000 clones listed, more than 45% are singletons. The treatment here: oral pan-JAK inhibitor, 5-10 mg twice daily. This chain uses TRBV18 with TRBJ1-1; D remains unclear. Sample: CD4+ T cells sorted from blood, taken at week 24, from a patient treated with tofacitinib. The origin of this receptor is a human donor with alopecia areata. The CDR3 loop reads CASSPLEGTEAFF. The CDR3, as DNA: TGTGCCAGCTCACCACTGGAAGGGACTGAAGCTTTCTTT. The complete variable domain, with remaining parts taken from reference TRBV18 and TRBJ1-1, reads NAGVMQNPRHLVRRRGQEARLRCSPMKGHSHVYWYRQLPEEGLKFMVYLQKENIIDESGMPKERFSAEFPKEGPSILRIQQVVRGDSAAYFCASSPLEGTEAFFGQGTRLTVV.